Below are 24 T cell receptor beta chains sequenced from a single sample in a study of T cell repertoires in cytomegalovirus infection. Using its own MiXCR run on the reads, TCRdb lists one record per CDR3 protein. Of fewer than 250,000 distinct CDR3 sequences listed, roughly an eighth are singletons. Sequencing was performed on PBMCs. Source of these receptors: a human donor in good health (CMV status not recorded). Some clones in this sample may be carry-over from other donors' samples.

The sample holds many counts of this clonotype. The V and J genes are TRBV7-9 and TRBJ2-7; possible D gene TRBD1, 6 bases. V lost 3 bases, J lost 2 bases, and 17 bases lay in between. Germline-derived CDR1 and CDR2 are SEHNR and FQNEAQ (reference sequence). The CDR3 spans 16 residues. The CDR3, as DNA: TGTGCCAGCAGCTTCGCCCATAAGGGGGATCCCTACGAGCAGTACTTC. This codes for CASSFAHKGDPYEQYF.

This clonotype was counted at least ten times. The chain has TRBV28 and TRBJ2-1; the D gene could be TRBD1 or TRBD2 (5 bases each). CDR1 and CDR2 (germline): MDHEN, SYDVKM. The ends were cut back, 6 bases at V and 7 bases at J, with 16 bases in the middle. The CDR3 extends over 14 amino acids. The CDR3 nucleotides read TGTGCCAGCAGGCCCCAGGGAGAGGGGAATGAGCAGTTCTTC. The encoded protein is CASRPQGEGNEQFF.

This clonotype was seen ten or more times. The V call is TRBV6-2 or TRBV6-3, the J call TRBJ2-7; D unclear. The length of the CDR3 is 12 residues. Germline V gene lookup returns CDR1 MNHEY and CDR2 SVGEGT. The CDR3 DNA follows: TGTGCGATAGGCGGTAATCCCTACGAGCAGTACTTC. The encoded protein is CAIGGNPYEQYF.

This clonotype was seen repeatedly, ten times or more. The chain has TRBV6-1 and TRBJ1-2; D not certain. Trimming cost V 6 bases and J 0 bases, with 20 bases left between them. Germline V gene data show CDR1 as MNHNS and CDR2 as SASEGT. This CDR3 has 17 residues. The CDR3 is CASSLKSTEPANYGYTF. DNA of the CDR3: TGTGCCAGCAGCCTAAAGTCTACAGAGCCCGCTAACTATGGCTACACCTTC.

This chain joins TRBV4-3 and TRBJ2-7, with 11 bases identical to TRBD2. V lost 4 bases to trimming and J lost 2 bases; unmatched junction nucleotides: 4. The germline V gene has CDR1 LGHNA and CDR2 YSLEER. The CDR3 extends over 15 amino acids. The CDR3 sequence is CASSPLTSGAYEQYF. CDR3 DNA: TGCGCCAGCAGCCCGTTGACTAGCGGGGCCTACGAGCAGTACTTC.

The chain carries TRBV7-2 and TRBJ2-7, with 7 bases aligning to TRBD2. V gave up 5 bases and J gave up 5 bases; unmatched junction bases: 9. Germline values: CDR1 SGHTA, CDR2 FQGNSA. The CDR3 spans 14 residues. CDR3 region: CASSHSGDYDEQYF. The CDR3 nucleotides read TGTGCCAGCAGCCACTCGGGGGACTACGACGAGCAGTACTTC.

V and J are TRBV10-3 and TRBJ1-2, with TRBD1 as a possible D gene (5 bases). Germline-derived CDR1 and CDR2 are ENHRY and SYGVKD. The CDR3 runs to 17 residues. V dropped 0 bases and J dropped 0 bases, with 14 bases sitting between them. Here the CDR3 reads CAISESSGQGANYGYTF. For the CDR3, the DNA is TGTGCCATCAGTGAGTCCAGCGGGCAGGGAGCTAACTATGGCTACACCTTC.

This clonotype was seen many times. V usage is TRBV7-2 and J usage is TRBJ2-7, with D hard to call. This CDR3 is built from 14 residues. Trimming stripped 0 bases from V and 2 bases from J, with 8 bases between. Germline V CDR1 and CDR2: SGHTA, FQGNSA. CDR3 sequence reads: CASSLAGLTYEQYF. CDR3 DNA sequence: TGTGCCAGCAGCTTAGCGGGTCTAACCTACGAGCAGTACTTC.

This clonotype was observed at least ten times. The CDR3 loop is CASSAGTFSYEQYF. CDR3 nucleotides: TGTGCCAGCAGCGCCGGGACGTTCTCCTACGAGCAGTACTTC. V gene TRBV7-2 combines with J gene TRBJ2-7; either TRBD1 or TRBD2 may fit D (5 bases each). Trimming shortened V by 5 bases and J by 0 bases, and 11 bases separated the two germline ends. Germline assignment: CDR1 SGHTA and CDR2 FQGNSA. The CDR3 has 14 residues.

The chain recombines TRBV12-3 or TRBV12-4 with TRBJ1-5; tentative D call: TRBD1 (5 bases). The CDR3 has 15 amino acids. V was cut by 6 bases and J by 3 bases, with 15 bases left in between. The CDR3 loop reads CASSSLRDPNQPQHF. In DNA, the CDR3 is TGTGCCAGCAGCTCCCTCCGGGACCCCAATCAGCCCCAGCATTTT.

The rearrangement joins TRBV7-9 to TRBJ2-7; no definite D call. This CDR3 region has 12 residues. From germline, CDR1 is SEHNR and CDR2 FQNEAQ (reference sequence). V was shortened by 5 bases and J by 5 bases, with 10 bases between the two germline ends. In DNA, the CDR3 is TGTGCCAGCAGCCCCCAGTCCCACGAGCAGTACTTC. Translated, it gives CASSPQSHEQYF.

This clonotype was detected a few times. V gene TRBV3-1 combines with J gene TRBJ2-7, with TRBD2 matching over 8 bases. Looked up from germline, CDR1 is LGHDT and CDR2 is YNNKEL (reference sequence). The CDR3 is 13 residues long. With 7 bases clipped from V and 0 bases from J, the junction kept 2 bases outside the gene matches. CDR3 nucleotide sequence: TGTGCCAGCAACCTAGCGGGCTCCTACGAGCAGTACTTC. Protein product: CASNLAGSYEQYF.

Here the CDR3 DNA reads TGTGCCAGTAGCCCCGGGACCCGGGGCAACGAGCAGTACTTC. Translation gives CASSPGTRGNEQYF. J is TRBJ2-7 and V is TRBV19; D may be TRBD1 or TRBD2 (5 bases each). This CDR3 contains 14 residues. V gave up 6 bases and J gave up 5 bases, with 17 bases separating them. Germline V lookup: CDR1 LNHDA, CDR2 SQIVND (reference sequence). The variable domain in full, with the rest retrieved from reference TRBV19 and TRBJ2-7, is DGGITQSPKYLFRKEGQNVTLSCEQNLNHDAMYWYRQDPGQGLRLIYYSQIVNDFQKGDIAEGYSVSREKKESFPLTVTSAQKNPTAFYLCASSPGTRGNEQYFGPGTRLTVT.

This rearrangement joins TRBV4-1 to TRBJ1-2; TRBD1 might be the D (5 bases). CDR3 length equals 13 residues. Trimming took off 3 bases at V and 9 bases at J, with 14 bases between the two ends. CDR1 and CDR2 (germline): MGHRA, YSYEKL. This CDR3 reads CASSQTQQGSYTF. The CDR3 DNA reads as TGCGCCAGCAGCCAGACCCAGCAGGGAAGCTACACCTTC.

The chain joins TRBV7-9 to TRBJ2-6; perhaps TRBD2 as D (5 bases). The CDR3 loop spans 17 amino acids. Germline CDR1 reads SEHNR; CDR2 reads FQNEAQ (reference sequence). Trimming shortened V by 3 bases and J by 0 bases, and 12 bases separated the two germline ends. CDR3 sequence reads: CASSLRAVFSGANVLTF. The CDR3 DNA follows: TGTGCCAGCAGCTTGAGGGCCGTATTCTCTGGGGCCAACGTCCTGACTTTC.

This clonotype was seen many times. The V gene is TRBV7-2, the J gene TRBJ1-3; TRBD1 might be the D (5 bases). Germline CDR1 SGHTA, CDR2 FQGNSA. Trimming cost V 6 bases and J 3 bases, with 12 bases left between them. There are 14 residues in the CDR3. The CDR3 DNA is TGTGCCAGCAGTCCCGGCAGGGTTGGAAACACCATATATTTT. It is translated as CASSPGRVGNTIYF.

This clonotype appeared a few times. The chain has TRBV12-3 or TRBV12-4 and TRBJ2-3; a possible D gene is TRBD2 (7 bases). Deletions cut 7 bases from V and 5 bases from J, with 16 bases between. This CDR3 spans 14 amino acids. The CDR3 sequence: CASTGGGGLDTQYF. The CDR3 DNA reads TGTGCCAGCACCGGAGGGGGGGGCCTAGATACGCAGTATTTT.

This clonotype came up many times. The rearrangement uses TRBV7-2 and TRBJ2-2, with 9 bases identical to TRBD1. V lost 6 bases and J lost 4; bases outside the gene matches: 9. The germline CDR1 and CDR2 sequences are SGHTA and FQGNSA. The CDR3 has 16 amino acids. The CDR3 protein is CASRSQGARATGELFF. CDR3 coding DNA: TGTGCCAGCAGGTCACAGGGGGCGCGGGCCACCGGGGAGCTGTTTTTT.

This clonotype was observed at least ten times. V usage is TRBV7-3 and J usage is TRBJ2-3; 7 bases align to TRBD2. Looked up from germline, CDR1 is SGHTA and CDR2 is FQGTGA. The CDR3 is made up of 13 amino acids. The V gene end was trimmed by 7 bases and the J gene end by 3 bases; junction bases not matched to a gene: 4. CDR3 residues: CASIVGGTDTQYF. In DNA form, the CDR3 reads TGTGCCAGCATCGTGGGAGGGACAGATACGCAGTATTTT.

V usage is TRBV14 and J usage is TRBJ2-7, with D perhaps matching TRBD2 (6 bases). Trimming took off 0 bases at V and 4 bases at J, with 13 bases between the two ends. The CDR3 has 15 amino acids. CDR1 is SGHDN, CDR2 FVKESK, per germline. Here the CDR3 reads CASSQDKQEGYEQYF. CDR3 nucleotide sequence: TGTGCCAGCAGCCAAGATAAACAGGAGGGTTACGAGCAGTACTTC.

This clonotype has at least ten counts. V usage is TRBV6-1 and J usage is TRBJ2-1; 10 bases match TRBD2. The CDR3 consists of 15 residues. Germline V CDR1 and CDR2: MNHNS, SASEGT. V dropped 7 bases and J dropped 6; count of bases not matched to a gene: 9. CDR3 protein: CASTQSGGDLNEQFF. The DNA of the CDR3 is TGTGCCAGCACCCAAAGCGGGGGGGACCTCAATGAGCAGTTCTTC.

This clonotype was picked up many times. This chain joins TRBV7-9 and TRBJ2-5; 7 bases fit TRBD1. This CDR3 contains 15 residues. The V and J ends lost 5 bases and 3 bases, in that order; junction bases with no gene match: 9. CDR1 SEHNR and CDR2 FQNEAQ come from the germline V gene (reference sequence). The CDR3 sequence: CASSLSTGNEETQYF. The CDR3 nucleotides read TGTGCCAGCAGCCTATCGACAGGGAATGAAGAGACCCAGTACTTC.

This clonotype was recorded many times. The rearrangement uses TRBV12-5 and TRBJ2-7, with D maybe TRBD2 (5 bases). CDR1 and CDR2 (germline): LGHNT, FRNRAP. This CDR3 spans 13 amino acids. Trimming took off 2 bases at V and 6 bases at J, with 11 bases between the two ends. The CDR3 nucleotides read TGTGCTAGTGGTTTGTGGCTAGCTCCCGAGCAGTACTTC. Translating gives CASGLWLAPEQYF.

The chain recombines TRBV2 with TRBJ1-2; D remains ambiguous. Looked up from germline, CDR1 is SNHLY and CDR2 is FYNNEI. The CDR3 totals 12 residues. V shed 5 bases and J shed 2 bases, with 6 bases lying between them. For the CDR3, the DNA is TGTGCCAGCAGTCGACTCAACTATGGCTACACCTTC. Translated, it gives CASSRLNYGYTF.